The 14 T cell receptor beta chains given below trace back to one sample, sequenced in a study of cytomegalovirus exposure and HLA in healthy donors. Primers: 60 Vbeta forward and 13 Jbeta reverse. Produced via immunoSEQ multiplex PCR; TCRdb's table is partial and in-frame only. The sample consists of approximately 190,000 clones, 77% of them appearing once. Sequencing input: PBMCs. Receptors originate from a woman in her twenties or thirties in good health and CMV-seropositive.

V and J are TRBV4-1 and TRBJ1-1; D gene unclear. The CDR3 length is 13 residues. Trimming shortened V by 2 bases and J by 0 bases, and 4 bases separated the two germline ends. Germline V gene sequence: CDR1 MGHRA, CDR2 YSYEKL. This CDR3 reads CASSQSVNTEAFF. In DNA form, the CDR3 reads TGCGCCAGCAGCCAATCCGTGAACACTGAAGCTTTCTTT.

This clone was seen more than once but under ten times. The chain uses TRBV4-2 and TRBJ2-5; TRBD1 agrees at 9 bases. J gave up 4 bases and V 0 bases, and 3 bases lay outside the gene matches. The CDR3 runs 15 residues. Germline V gives CDR1 LGHNA, CDR2 YNFKEQ. The CDR3 DNA reads as TGTGCCAGCAGCCAAGAAGGGGACAGGGCAGAGACCCAGTACTTC. It translates to CASSQEGDRAETQYF.

This sequence joins TRBV28 and TRBJ1-5; D uncertain. The V and J ends lost 5 bases and 0 bases respectively, with 14 bases between them. Germline V gene data show CDR1 as MDHEN and CDR2 as SYDVKM. This CDR3 contains 16 residues. In DNA form, the CDR3 reads TGTGCCAGCAGTCCCGGAGTGAAAGATAGCAATCAGCCCCAGCATTTT. Translation gives CASSPGVKDSNQPQHF.

The J gene is TRBJ1-2, the V gene TRBV11-2; D gene uncertain. Germline V gene sequence: CDR1 SGHAT, CDR2 FQNNGV. This CDR3 contains 13 residues. V shed 0 bases and J shed 4 bases, with 6 bases lying between them. CDR3 sequence reads: CASSLESTYGYTF. In DNA form, the CDR3 reads TGTGCCAGCAGCTTAGAAAGCACCTATGGCTACACCTTC. The full variable domain, with the rest looked up from reference TRBV11-2 and TRBJ1-2, is EAGVAQSPRYKIIEKRQSVAFWCNPISGHATLYWYQQILGQGPKLLIQFQNNGVVDDSQLPKDRFSAERLKGVDSTLKIQPAKLEDSAVYLCASSLESTYGYTFGSGTRLTVV.

J is TRBJ1-2 and V is TRBV11-3, with D perhaps matching TRBD1 (5 bases). V was pared by 4 bases and J by 4 bases, with 7 bases between. CDR1 and CDR2 from the germline V gene are SGHNT and YENEEA. The length of the CDR3 is 12 residues. This chain's CDR3 is CASSSGFYGYTF. The CDR3 nucleotides are TGTGCCAGCAGCTCAGGGTTCTATGGCTACACCTTC.

The chain combines TRBV28 with TRBJ2-7, with D perhaps TRBD2 (6 bases). This CDR3 comprises 15 residues. The germline gives CDR1 MDHEN, CDR2 SYDVKM. The germline V and J ends were trimmed by 7 bases and 1 base, with 17 bases remaining between them. CDR3: CASMRGRVHSYEQYF. Written as DNA, the CDR3 is TGTGCCAGCATGCGGGGCAGGGTCCATTCCTACGAGCAGTACTTC.

V and J are TRBV9 and TRBJ2-5; 10 bases agree with TRBD2. Germline V gene sequence: CDR1 SGDLS, CDR2 YYNGEE. Trimming removed 1 base from V and 2 bases from J; junction bases left unmatched: 5. This CDR3 comprises 16 residues. The CDR3 DNA follows: TGTGCCAGCAGCGTATTTAGCGGGGGGACGCAAGAGACCCAGTACTTC. This codes for CASSVFSGGTQETQYF.

CDR3 region: CASSPTSGNQPQHF. The CDR3 nucleotides are TGTGCCAGCAGTCCCACTTCGGGCAATCAGCCCCAGCATTTT. This sequence joins TRBV28 and TRBJ1-5; no clear D gene. This CDR3 contains 14 residues. V was pared by 5 bases and J by 2 bases, with 10 bases between. Per the germline V gene, CDR1 is MDHEN and CDR2 is SYDVKM. The variable domain in full, with the rest retrieved from reference TRBV28 and TRBJ1-5, is DVKVTQSSRYLVKRTGEKVFLECVQDMDHENMFWYRQDPGLGLRLIYFSYDVKMKEKGDIPEGYSVSREKKERFSLILESASTNQTSMYLCASSPTSGNQPQHFGDGTRLSIL.

The rearrangement uses TRBV2 and TRBJ2-7, with 9 bases matching TRBD2. The germline V gene has CDR1 SNHLY and CDR2 FYNNEI. The J segment lost 1 base and the V segment lost 8 bases, leaving 6 bases of the junction unmatched. The CDR3 totals 14 residues. For the CDR3, the DNA is TGTGCCAGCGGACGACTAGCGGAATCCTACGAGCAGTACTTC. Translation gives CASGRLAESYEQYF. Supplemented by reference TRBV2 and TRBJ2-7, the full variable domain reads EPEVTQTPSHQVTQMGQEVILRCVPISNHLYFYWYRQILGQKVEFLVSFYNNEISEKSEIFDDQFSVERPDGSNFTLKIRSTKLEDSAMYFCASGRLAESYEQYFGPGTRLTVT.

This rearrangement joins TRBV6-4 to TRBJ2-1; D may be TRBD2 (6 bases). Germline CDR1 reads MRHNA; CDR2 reads SNTAGT. The V and J ends lost 4 bases and 7 bases respectively, with 11 bases between them. The CDR3 is 13 amino acids. CDR3 amino acids: CASSAGGWNEQFF. CDR3 bases: TGTGCCAGCAGTGCTGGGGGGTGGAATGAGCAGTTCTTC.

This clone was counted a single time. The chain couples TRBV19 to TRBJ1-5, with D possibly being TRBD1 (5 bases). The CDR3 is 14 amino acids. Trimming pared 4 bases from V and 4 bases from J, leaving 11 bases between. Germline V gene sequence: CDR1 LNHDA, CDR2 SQIVND (reference sequence). The CDR3 protein is CASSTGRLNQPQHF. CDR3 nucleotide sequence: TGTGCCAGTAGTACAGGGAGGCTTAATCAGCCCCAGCATTTT. Together with reference TRBV19 and TRBJ1-5, the CDR3 gives the full variable domain: DGGITQSPKYLFRKEGQNVTLSCEQNLNHDAMYWYRQDPGQGLRLIYYSQIVNDFQKGDIAEGYSVSREKKESFPLTVTSAQKNPTAFYLCASSTGRLNQPQHFGDGTRLSIL.

The V call is TRBV5-1, the J call TRBJ1-1; 8 nucleotides match TRBD1. CDR3 size: 14 residues. The germline gives CDR1 SGHRS, CDR2 YFSETQ. V shed 4 bases, J shed 4 bases, and the junction held 6 bases outside the gene matches. CDR3 sequence (DNA): TGCGCCAGCAGCGTGGCAGGGGGCGTCACTGAAGCTTTCTTT. Protein: CASSVAGGVTEAFF.

This clone was counted between two and nine times. The chain combines TRBV15 with TRBJ1-5; a weak D match, TRBD1 (6 bases). Germline lookup yields CDR1 LNHNV and CDR2 YYDKDF (reference sequence). V dropped 8 bases and J dropped 7 bases, with 18 bases sitting between them. The CDR3 is 14 amino acids. CDR3 loop: CATQAGVLGQPQHF. Written as DNA, the CDR3 is TGTGCCACCCAGGCAGGGGTACTGGGACAGCCCCAGCATTTT.

This chain joins TRBV11-1 and TRBJ2-3; unclear D gene. Per the germline V gene, CDR1 is SGHAT and CDR2 is FQDESV (reference sequence). The CDR3 contains 12 residues. Between the trimmed V and J ends, which lost 5 bases and 7 bases, there was a span of 10 bases. In nucleotides, the CDR3 is TGTGCCAGCAGCGGAGACGCCTATACGCAGTATTTT. Amino acids: CASSGDAYTQYF. The entire variable domain, with the rest obtained from reference TRBV11-1 and TRBJ2-3, is as follows: EAEVAQSPRYKITEKSQAVAFWCDPISGHATLYWYRQILGQGPELLVQFQDESVVDDSQLPKDRFSAERLKGVDSTLKIQPAELGDSAMYLCASSGDAYTQYFGPGTRLTVL.